Given below is one T cell receptor (beta chain) in context. What it binds is not known. This entry is derived from a study of spatial heterogeneity in lung cancer. CDR3 length: 15 amino acids. V dropped 4 bases and J dropped 3; count of bases not matched to a gene: 6. In germline, CDR1 is SGHTA, CDR2 FQGTGA. TCRdb used MiXCR to reprocess the 5' RACE reads, holding one entry per CDR3 protein. The sample lists 15,000 to 20,000 distinct CDR3 sequences, 20% to 25% occurring once. Indicated time point: sample taken at primary tumor resection. Unsorted tumor, nontumor lung tissue or cryopreserved PBMC supplied the whole RNA. Overall study findings and caveats: Blood contained ubiquitous expanded tumor TCRs more at resection than at follow-up.

The sample consisted of PBMCs, taken at surgery. This chain connects TRBV7-3 to TRBJ1-1; 9 bases fit TRBD1. The TCR was taken from a female donor with early-stage non-small cell lung cancer. CDR3 sequence reads: CASSSEGQGDTEAFF. The CDR3 bases are TGTGCCAGCAGCTCGGAGGGACAGGGCGACACTGAAGCTTTCTTT. Variable domain in full (rest from reference TRBV7-3 and TRBJ1-1): GAGVSQTPSNKVTEKGKYVELRCDPISGHTALYWYRQSLGQGPEFLIYFQGTGAADDSGLPNDRFFAVRPEGSVSTLKIQRTERGDSAVYLCASSSEGQGDTEAFFGQGTRLTVV.